The 17 T cell receptor beta chains given below trace back to one sample, sequenced in a study of beta chain features in type 1 diabetes. What was sequenced were expressed TCRB transcripts, since all of the isolated RNA had been reverse transcribed. The method was immunoSEQ multiplex PCR; TCRdb's version includes in-frame clones alone and lacks a portion of them. The repertoire has 150,000 to 200,000 clones, roughly 9% of them found once; the top ten carry approximately 0.7%. Antigen specificity for these receptors is unknown. Regarding the study as a whole: TCRB CDR3s from Type 1 diabetes patients were moderately but significantly shorter in all four CD4+ subsets.

The sequenced sample consisted of central memory CD4+ T cells from blood. Receptors were obtained from a woman aged 25 to 45 with type 1 diabetes.

This clone was seen only a few times. The gene calls are TRBV15 and TRBJ2-3; TRBD1 matches 7 bases. The germline CDR1 and CDR2 sequences are LNHNV and YYDKDF (reference sequence). CDR3 length equals 13 residues. Trimming took 1 base from V and 12 from J; bases not matched to a gene: 7. The CDR3 reads CATSRGTGVVQYF. The DNA of the CDR3 is TGTGCCACCAGCAGAGGTACAGGGGTCGTTCAGTATTTT.

This clone showed up just a few times. The CDR3 sequence is CASSPNRNTEAFF. The CDR3 DNA reads TGTGCCAGCTCACCCAATAGGAACACTGAAGCTTTCTTT. This chain links TRBV18 with TRBJ1-1; no definite D call. This CDR3 is built from 13 residues. Germline lookup yields CDR1 KGHSH and CDR2 LQKENI. With 3 bases removed from V and 1 base from J, the gap between germline ends came to 6 bases.

This clone has only a few counts. V usage is TRBV2 and J usage is TRBJ1-1; D gene uncertain. Germline CDR1 SNHLY, CDR2 FYNNEI. Trimming took 2 bases from V and 0 from J, leaving 10 bases between them. The CDR3 spans 15 residues. The CDR3 loop reads CASSEQFGLNTEAFF. The CDR3 nucleotides read TGTGCCAGCAGTGAACAGTTTGGCCTGAACACTGAAGCTTTCTTT.

This rearrangement joins TRBV9 to TRBJ2-7; 9 bases are shared with TRBD2. Germline loops: CDR1 SGDLS, CDR2 YYNGEE. The CDR3 length is 14 residues. Losses at the gene ends were 0 bases for V and 7 bases for J; bases not matched to a gene: 5. CDR3 nucleotides: TGTGCCAGCAGCGTAGCGGGCGGGAGGGGAGAGCAGTACTTC. Its protein is CASSVAGGRGEQYF.

Only a few counts were recorded for this clone. The chain joins TRBV7-2 to TRBJ2-5; weak D call: TRBD2 (6 bases). The V end lost 3 bases, the J end lost 2 bases, and 13 bases lay between the germline ends. The germline CDR1 and CDR2 sequences are SGHTA and FQGNSA. This CDR3 is built from 15 residues. The DNA for the CDR3 is TGTGCCAGCAGCTTGCAGGCGGGACCACAAGAGACCCAGTACTTC. Its translation: CASSLQAGPQETQYF.

This clone was observed a few times. The gene calls are TRBV2 and TRBJ1-2, with TRBD1 matching 10 bases. The CDR3 is made up of 10 amino acids. The germline CDR1 and CDR2 sequences are SNHLY and FYNNEI. Losses at the gene ends were 11 bases for V and 10 bases for J; bases not matched to a gene: 4. CDR3 in amino acids: CAARQGAYTF. The CDR3 bases are TGTGCCGCGCGACAGGGGGCCTACACCTTC. The full variable domain, in which reference TRBV2 and TRBJ1-2 provide the parts outside the CDR3, is EPEVTQTPSHQVTQMGQEVILRCVPISNHLYFYWYRQILGQKVEFLVSFYNNEISEKSEIFDDQFSVERPDGSNFTLKIRSTKLEDSAMYFCAARQGAYTFGSGTRLTVV.

This rearrangement joins TRBV10-3 to TRBJ2-1; 13 bases are shared with TRBD2. The CDR3 runs 17 residues. The V gene's germline CDR1 is ENHRY and CDR2 SYGVKD. Trimming took 3 bases from V and 4 from J; bases not matched to a gene: 6. CDR3 sequence (DNA): TGTGCCATCAGTGACCTCGGGACTAGCGGGACTTACAATGAGCAGTTCTTC. It encodes CAISDLGTSGTYNEQFF.

V usage is TRBV30 and J usage is TRBJ2-3; TRBD1 is a possible D gene (5 bases). V was shortened by 2 bases and J by 1 base, with 13 bases between the two germline ends. Germline CDR1 reads GTSNPN; CDR2 reads SVGIG (reference sequence). The CDR3 is made up of 15 amino acids. CDR3 DNA sequence: TGTGCCTGGAGTTTCTGGGGCAGGGGCACAGATACGCAGTATTTT. This gives the protein CAWSFWGRGTDTQYF.

This clone was counted a few times. The chain recombines TRBV21-1 with TRBJ2-3; whether TRBD2, the table's D call, matches the DNA was not checked. TRBV21-1 is marked as a pseudogene. The CDR3 covers 14 residues. The CDR3 region is CASSRSGATDTQYF. CDR3 in DNA: TGTGCCAGCAGCAGAAGCGGGGCCACAGATACGCAGTATTTT.

The DNA for the CDR3 is TGCGCCAGCAGCCCGGGGACTTTCTACAATGAGCAGTTCTTC. This encodes CASSPGTFYNEQFF. The chain combines TRBV5-1 with TRBJ2-1; possibly TRBD2 for D (6 bases). The CDR3 extends over 14 amino acids. From germline, CDR1 is SGHRS and CDR2 YFSETQ. V lost 4 bases to trimming and J lost 3 bases, with 11 bases between them. Together with reference TRBV5-1 and TRBJ2-1, the CDR3 gives the full variable domain: KAGVTQTPRYLIKTRGQQVTLSCSPISGHRSVSWYQQTPGQGLQFLFEYFSETQRNKGNFPGRFSGRQFSNSRSEMNVSTLELGDSALYLCASSPGTFYNEQFFGPGTRLTVL.

The chain recombines TRBV19 with TRBJ1-2, with a weak D call TRBD1 (5 bases). This CDR3 comprises 15 residues. CDR1 and CDR2 from the germline V gene are LNHDA and SQIVND (reference sequence). Trimming removed 3 bases at V and 4 bases at J, with 15 bases between. CDR3 amino acids: CASSMVGELGYGYTF. Written as DNA, the CDR3 is TGTGCCAGTAGTATGGTAGGGGAATTGGGCTATGGCTACACCTTC.

The rearrangement uses TRBV19 and TRBJ2-3; 9 bases map to TRBD2. This CDR3 is 11 amino acids long. The germline gives CDR1 LNHDA, CDR2 SQIVND (reference sequence). Trimming removed 7 bases from V and 7 bases from J; junction bases left unmatched: 0. CDR3 in DNA: TGTGCCAGTACTAGCGGGAATACGCAGTATTTT. Translation: CASTSGNTQYF. The full variable domain, rest sourced from reference TRBV19 and TRBJ2-3, is DGGITQSPKYLFRKEGQNVTLSCEQNLNHDAMYWYRQDPGQGLRLIYYSQIVNDFQKGDIAEGYSVSREKKESFPLTVTSAQKNPTAFYLCASTSGNTQYFGPGTRLTVL.

This clone was observed a few times. V usage is TRBV27 and J usage is TRBJ1-2; TRBD1 matches at 7 bases. With 6 bases clipped from V and 8 bases from J, the junction kept 9 bases outside the gene matches. The CDR3 sequence is 13 residues long. Germline values: CDR1 MNHEY, CDR2 SMNVEV (reference sequence). CDR3 nucleotide sequence: TGTGCCAGCAGCCCGGGAGGGGGCCGAGGCTACACCTTC. This sequence encodes CASSPGGGRGYTF.

The V gene is TRBV6-6, the J gene TRBJ2-5; TRBD2 is a possible D gene (6 bases). The CDR3 has 13 amino acids. The germline V gene encodes CDR1 MNHNY and CDR2 SVGAGI (reference sequence). V was shortened by 7 bases and J by 3 bases, with 12 bases between the two germline ends. The CDR3 is CASTLAGKETQYF. CDR3 bases: TGTGCCAGCACTCTGGCGGGGAAAGAGACCCAGTACTTC.

The chain links TRBV29-1 to TRBJ2-1; TRBD1 matches at 7 bases. The germline V gene encodes CDR1 SQVTM and CDR2 ANQGSEA. Trimming at V came to 7 bases and at J to 5 bases, leaving 8 bases not matched to a gene. The CDR3 spans 13 residues. CDR3 nucleotides: TGCAGCGCGAAGAAAGGGACAGACAATGAGCAGTTCTTC. It is translated as CSAKKGTDNEQFF.

The chain links TRBV6-4 to TRBJ2-1; 9 bases are a match to TRBD1. Germline trimming cut 4 bases from V and 8 bases from J; bases unmatched to any gene: 9. Germline V gives CDR1 MRHNA, CDR2 SNTAGT. CDR3 length: 15 residues. DNA for the CDR3: TGTGCCAGCAGTGTTATGGGACAGGGTAAGGATGAGCAGTTCTTC. Translated: CASSVMGQGKDEQFF.

In this sample, this clone turned up a few times. The chain joins TRBV10-3 to TRBJ2-4, with 10 nucleotides matching TRBD2. The trim removed 6 bases at V and 0 bases at J, leaving 5 bases unmatched. The CDR3 runs to 16 residues. Germline loops: CDR1 ENHRY, CDR2 SYGVKD. The DNA of the CDR3 is TGTGCCATCAGCTCTACTAGCGGGATAGCCAAAAACATTCAGTACTTC. Encoded protein: CAISSTSGIAKNIQYF.